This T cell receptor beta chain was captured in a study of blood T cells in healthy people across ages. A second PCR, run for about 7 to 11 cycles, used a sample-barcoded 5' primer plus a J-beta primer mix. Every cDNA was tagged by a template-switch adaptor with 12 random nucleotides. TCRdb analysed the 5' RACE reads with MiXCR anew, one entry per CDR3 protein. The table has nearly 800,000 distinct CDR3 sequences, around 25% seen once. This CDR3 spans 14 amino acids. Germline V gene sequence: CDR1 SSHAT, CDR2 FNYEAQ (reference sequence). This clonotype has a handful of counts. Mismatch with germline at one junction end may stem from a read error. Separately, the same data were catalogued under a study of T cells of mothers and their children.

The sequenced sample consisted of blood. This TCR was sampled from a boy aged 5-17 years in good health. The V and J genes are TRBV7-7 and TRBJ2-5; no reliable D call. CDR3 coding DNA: TGTGCTAGCAGCTCCACGGGTTTCCAGGAGACCCAGTACTTC. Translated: CASSSTGFQETQYF.